This entry is about one T cell receptor (beta chain). This sample was taken from a study of CD8+ T cells in alopecia areata. Stated treatment: oral pan-JAK inhibitor, 5-10 mg twice daily. This CDR3 has 13 amino acids. Germline CDR1 is SGDLS and CDR2 is YYNGEE. V was trimmed by 4 bases and J by 5 bases, leaving 9 bases between them. Reverse transcribed after extraction, RNA yielded cDNA as the sequencing template. The repertoire was sequenced with immunoSEQ multiplex PCR; TCRdb's copy has only in-frame clones and lacks some. This sample has about 280,000 clones; 58% occur once, and the top ten carry approximately 2%.

This clonotype originated in a human donor with alopecia areata. The chain carries TRBV9 and TRBJ1-4; D remains ambiguous. This sample comprised CD4+ T cells sorted from blood, obtained at week 24, from a patient treated with tofacitinib. The CDR3 loop is CASSILPNEKLFF. CDR3 nucleotides: TGTGCCAGCAGCATACTCCCCAATGAAAAACTGTTTTTT.